The following is a T cell receptor beta chain sequence with its context. The clone's antigen remains unknown. Base qualities are not recorded, but no much larger clone differs from it by a single base. The data were obtained in a study of T cell responses to AZD1222 COVID-19 vaccine (dated by TCRdb to 2020 to 2023). About the study as a whole: AZD1222 recipients whose second dose came at about 4 weeks and those whose second dose came at about 12 weeks were combined into one group, since spike-specific TCR depth and breadth did not differ between the two schedules. Enrollment into the trials was organized by age into subgroups of 18-55, 56-69 and 70-plus years, and those subgroups contained roughly 160, 29 and 62 TCR-sequenced participants, respectively. A total of approximately 250 trial participants underwent TCR sequencing, of whom about 200 had received two doses of AZD1222 and 26 had received two doses of the MenACWY control vaccine.

General study outcomes and caveats: Participants were mostly white British, with more females than males. The authors suggested clonal diversity may have been underestimated. Reportedly, almost half of the unique spike-specific TCRs recognized epitopes lying outside the regions that are mutated in the B.1.351 and B.1.1.7 variants. In the small 56-69-year group, the increase in depth fell short of significance, most likely because of low power. Conclusions about previously exposed vaccinees are limited, since just five or six AZD1222 recipients were seropositive for SARS-CoV-2 at baseline. Because no day 14 peak-response samples were available, repertoires were characterized only after the peak T cell response. Spike-specific TCR breadth and depth rose significantly after two AZD1222 doses compared with day 0 and with MenACWY recipients. CD4 TCRs associated with the vaccine covered the entire spike protein, and the dominant responses were in regions 160-218 and 743-854.

CDR1 and CDR2 were assigned from the germline V gene as SGHRS and YFSETQ. The junction shows trimming of 0 bases on V and 8 bases on J, and the gene matches do not reach 8 bases of it. Measured from the cysteine to the phenylalanine, the CDR3 is 15 residues long. The DNA shown is the 45-base CDR3, in frame from base 1. The time point label for this specimen denotes: baseline before first vaccination. Vaccinee samples were obtained from the UK trials COV001 and COV002, which included a single-blind randomized controlled phase 2/3 trial of AZD1222 (ChAdOx1 nCoV-19) in healthy adults. Trial participant PBMC samples were collected at day 0 and day 28 after the second dose for TCRbeta chain sequencing. The CDR3 regions of human TCRbeta chains were analyzed by immunosequencing. The original methods were these. TCRs in the repertoires were compared against a reference library of SARS-CoV-2-specific TCRs that had been generated with the MIRA antigen-specificity platform. Breadth was defined as the fraction of unique TCRs that were SARS-CoV-2-associated. Depth was defined as the fraction of total T cells that were SARS-CoV-2-associated. Each spike-specific TCR was assigned to its reactive spike region and to a CD4 or CD8 class using the MIRA data. Log10-transformed breadth and depth values were compared by one-way ANOVA with Sidak's multiple comparisons tests. TCRdb took over this immuneACCESS table, retaining in-frame rearrangements with V and J assigned. Such tables are incomplete; in checked studies, under half of the missing clones stem from an unresolved V gene, and the remainder is unexplained. V and J calls plus clone size are reproduced from that table; the DNA served to infer D and trimming. Counted in this sample were around 97,000 clones; about 87% of them appeared once. The top ten hold roughly 22% of the sample.

The TCR was taken from an adult in good health. The chain was built from TRBV5-1 and TRBJ1-2; TRBD1 aligns with 9 central bases. This material consisted of peripheral blood, taken on day 0 of AZD1222 vaccination. DNA sequence: TGCGCCAGCAGCTTGGAGACAGGGGGTGTGGAGGGCTACACCTTC. Its coded protein is CASSLETGGVEGYTF.